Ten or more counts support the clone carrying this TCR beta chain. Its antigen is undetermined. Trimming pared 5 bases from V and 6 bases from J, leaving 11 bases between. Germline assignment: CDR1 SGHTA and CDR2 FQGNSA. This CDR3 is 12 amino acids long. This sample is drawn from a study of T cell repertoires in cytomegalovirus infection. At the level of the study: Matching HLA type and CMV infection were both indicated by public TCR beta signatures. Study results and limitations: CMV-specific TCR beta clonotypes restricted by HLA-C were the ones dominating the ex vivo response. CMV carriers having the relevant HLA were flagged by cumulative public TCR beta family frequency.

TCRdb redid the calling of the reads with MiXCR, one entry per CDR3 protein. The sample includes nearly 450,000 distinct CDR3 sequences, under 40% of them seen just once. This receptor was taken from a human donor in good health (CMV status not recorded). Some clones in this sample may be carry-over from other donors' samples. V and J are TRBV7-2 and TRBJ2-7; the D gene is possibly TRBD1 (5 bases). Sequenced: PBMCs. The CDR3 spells CASSTQTVEQYF. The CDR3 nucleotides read TGTGCCAGCAGCACCCAGACAGTCGAGCAGTACTTC.